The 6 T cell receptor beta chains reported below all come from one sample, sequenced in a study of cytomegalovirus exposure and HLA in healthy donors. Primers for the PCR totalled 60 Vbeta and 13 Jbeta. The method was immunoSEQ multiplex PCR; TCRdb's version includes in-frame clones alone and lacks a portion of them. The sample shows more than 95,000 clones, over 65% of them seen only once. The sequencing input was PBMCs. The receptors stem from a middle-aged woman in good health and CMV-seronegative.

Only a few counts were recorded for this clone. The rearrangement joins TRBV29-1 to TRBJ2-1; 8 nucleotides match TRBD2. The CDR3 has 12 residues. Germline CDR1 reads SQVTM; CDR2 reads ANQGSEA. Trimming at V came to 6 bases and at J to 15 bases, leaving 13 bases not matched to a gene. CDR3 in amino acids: CSVTSGTSNLFF. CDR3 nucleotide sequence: TGCAGCGTCACCTCCGGGACTAGTAATTTGTTCTTC.

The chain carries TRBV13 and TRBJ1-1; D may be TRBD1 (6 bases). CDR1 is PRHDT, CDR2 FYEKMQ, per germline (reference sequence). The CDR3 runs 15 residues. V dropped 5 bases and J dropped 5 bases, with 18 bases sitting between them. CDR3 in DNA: TGTGCCAGCAGCCGAAATCATGGCAGGGGTACTGAAGCTTTCTTT. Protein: CASSRNHGRGTEAFF.

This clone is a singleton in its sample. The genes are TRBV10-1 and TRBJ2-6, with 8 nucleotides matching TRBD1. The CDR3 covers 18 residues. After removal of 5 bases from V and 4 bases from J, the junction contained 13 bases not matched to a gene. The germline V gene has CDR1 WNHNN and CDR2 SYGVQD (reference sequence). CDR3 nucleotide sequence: TGCGCCAGCAGTCTAGGTGGGACAGGAAGCAGAGGGGCCAACGTCCTGACTTTC. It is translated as CASSLGGTGSRGANVLTF.

CDR3 DNA sequence: TGTGCCACCAGCTTCGGACTAGCGGGAGCCAATGAGCAGTTCTTC. Its protein is CATSFGLAGANEQFF. The chain combines TRBV15 with TRBJ2-1; 13 bases align to TRBD2. This CDR3 spans 15 amino acids. The junction had 4 bases not matched to a gene; V was cut back by 5 bases and J by 6 bases. The germline V gene encodes CDR1 LNHNV and CDR2 YYDKDF (reference sequence).

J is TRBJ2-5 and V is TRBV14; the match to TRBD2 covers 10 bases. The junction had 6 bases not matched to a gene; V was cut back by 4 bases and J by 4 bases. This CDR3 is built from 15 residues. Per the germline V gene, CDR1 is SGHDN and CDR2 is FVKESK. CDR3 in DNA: TGTGCCAGCAGCCGCCTAGCGGGAGATATAGAGACCCAGTACTTC. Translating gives CASSRLAGDIETQYF.

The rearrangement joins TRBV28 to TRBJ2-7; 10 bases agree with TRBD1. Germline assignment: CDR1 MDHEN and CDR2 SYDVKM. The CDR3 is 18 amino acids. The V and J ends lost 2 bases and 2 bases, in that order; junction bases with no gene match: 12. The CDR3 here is CASSLSQARGQGPYEQYF. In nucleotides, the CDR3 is TGTGCCAGCAGTTTAAGTCAGGCTCGGGGACAGGGGCCCTACGAGCAGTACTTC.